This T cell receptor (beta chain) was captured in a study of cytomegalovirus exposure and HLA in healthy donors. The V gene's germline CDR1 is MNHNY and CDR2 SVGAGI (reference sequence). Trimming left V 4 bases short and J 0 bases short, with 13 bases between. The CDR3 totals 16 residues. Vbeta (60) and Jbeta (13) primers were used in the PCR. TCRdb's copy holds only in-frame clones and misses some; the assay was immunoSEQ multiplex PCR. The data contain 150,000 to 200,000 clones, approximately 82% of them seen just once; the ten biggest clones take up 1.5% to 2%. Sequences were obtained from PBMCs. The chain joins TRBV6-6 to TRBJ1-5, with D possibly being TRBD1 (5 bases). This TCR was recovered from a woman between 18 and 30 years old in good health and CMV-seronegative. The CDR3 is CASSSSGVLSNQPQHF. The DNA of the CDR3 is TGTGCCAGCAGTTCGTCGGGGGTCCTTAGCAATCAGCCCCAGCATTTT.